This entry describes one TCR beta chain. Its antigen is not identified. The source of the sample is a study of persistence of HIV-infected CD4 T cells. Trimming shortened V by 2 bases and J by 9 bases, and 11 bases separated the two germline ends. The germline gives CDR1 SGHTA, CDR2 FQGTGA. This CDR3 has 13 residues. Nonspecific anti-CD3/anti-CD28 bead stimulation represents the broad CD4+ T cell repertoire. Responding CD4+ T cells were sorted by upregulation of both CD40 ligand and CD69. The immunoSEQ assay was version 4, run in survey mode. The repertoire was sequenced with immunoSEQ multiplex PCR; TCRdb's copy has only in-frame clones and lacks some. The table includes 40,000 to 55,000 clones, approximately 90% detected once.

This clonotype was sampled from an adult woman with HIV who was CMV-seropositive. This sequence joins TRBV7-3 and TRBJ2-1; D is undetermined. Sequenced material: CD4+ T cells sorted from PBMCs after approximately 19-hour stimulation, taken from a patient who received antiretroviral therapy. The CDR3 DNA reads TGTGCCAGCAGCTTATATCGTAGTGGTGAGCAGTTCTTC. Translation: CASSLYRSGEQFF.